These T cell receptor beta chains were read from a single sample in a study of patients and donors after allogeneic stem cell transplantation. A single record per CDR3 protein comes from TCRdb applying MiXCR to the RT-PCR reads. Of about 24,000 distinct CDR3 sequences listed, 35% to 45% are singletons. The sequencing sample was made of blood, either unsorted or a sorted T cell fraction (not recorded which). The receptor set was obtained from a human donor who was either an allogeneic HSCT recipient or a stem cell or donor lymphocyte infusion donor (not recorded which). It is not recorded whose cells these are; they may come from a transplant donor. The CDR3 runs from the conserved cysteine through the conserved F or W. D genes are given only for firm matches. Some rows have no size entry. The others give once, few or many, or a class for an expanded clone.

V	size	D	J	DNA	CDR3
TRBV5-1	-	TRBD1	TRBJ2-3	TGCGCCAGCAGCCCGGACAGGGGGGTAGATACGCAGTATTTT	CASSPDRGVDTQYF
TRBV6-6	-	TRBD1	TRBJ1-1	TGTGCCAGCAGCGACCGGGACAGGGAGAACACTGAAGCTTTCTTT	CASSDRDRENTEAFF
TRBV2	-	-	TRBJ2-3	TGTGCCAGCAGTGGGAACCCAGGGACGCAGTATTTT	CASSGNPGTQYF
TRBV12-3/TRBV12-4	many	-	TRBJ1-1	TGTGCCAGCAGTTTAGGCATGGTACGGCTCATGAACACTGAAGCTTTCTTT	CASSLGMVRLMNTEAFF
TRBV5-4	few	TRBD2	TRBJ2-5	TGTGCCAGCAGCTTTCCTAGCGGGGGGGCCGGAGAGACCCAGTACTTC	CASSFPSGGAGETQYF
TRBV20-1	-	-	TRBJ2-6	TGCAGTGCCCTTGGACACTCTGGGGCCAACGTCCTGACTTTC	CSALGHSGANVLTF
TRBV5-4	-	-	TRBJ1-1	TGTGCCAGCAGCCGTGGGACCGCCAACACTGAAGCTTTCTTT	CASSRGTANTEAFF
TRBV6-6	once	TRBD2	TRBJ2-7	TGTGCCAGCAGTCCCTTGGCTAGCGGGAGAAAGCACTTC	CASSPLASGRKHF
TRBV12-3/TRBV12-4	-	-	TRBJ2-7	TGTGCCAGCAGTTTAAGGCGGGAACGCGAGCAGTACTTC	CASSLRREREQYF
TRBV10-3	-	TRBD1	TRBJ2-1	TGTGCCATCAGCGGATTCGGACAGGAAGCCTACAATGAGCAGTTCTTC	CAISGFGQEAYNEQFF
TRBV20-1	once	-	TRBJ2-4	TGCAGTGCTAGAGAACAGGGACCTCACGGGGACATTCAGTACTTC	CSAREQGPHGDIQYF
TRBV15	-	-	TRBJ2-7	TGTGCCACCAGCAGAGATGGCGGCCCTCTCTACGAGCAGTACTTC	CATSRDGGPLYEQYF
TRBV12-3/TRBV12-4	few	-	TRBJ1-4	TGTGCCAGCAGACGCCGGGCCCAGGGTGAAAAACTGTTTTTT	CASRRRAQGEKLFF
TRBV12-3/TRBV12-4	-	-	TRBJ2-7	TGTGCCAGCAGTTCTAAGTACGAGCAGTACTTC	CASSSKYEQYF
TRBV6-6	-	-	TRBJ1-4	TGTGCCAGCAGCTGGGTGGGGACACTAAATGAAAAACTGTTTTTT	CASSWVGTLNEKLFF
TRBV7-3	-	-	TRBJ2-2	TGTGCCAGCAGCTTGGTGTCCACCGGGGAGCTGTTTTTT	CASSLVSTGELFF
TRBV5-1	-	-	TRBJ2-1	TGCGCCAGCAGCCTGACAGGCGACCCTAGGAATGAGCAGTTCTTC	CASSLTGDPRNEQFF
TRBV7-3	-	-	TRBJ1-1	TGTGCCAGCACCAGAATCAGGGGAACTGAAGCTTTCTTT	CASTRIRGTEAFF
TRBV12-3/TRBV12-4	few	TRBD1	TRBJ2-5	TGTGCCAGCAGCCATGACAGGGTAGGACAGACCCAGTACTTC	CASSHDRVGQTQYF
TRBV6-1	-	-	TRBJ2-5	TGTGCCAGCAGTGAAGTCTTTTTCGCGGAGACCCAGTACTTC	CASSEVFFAETQYF
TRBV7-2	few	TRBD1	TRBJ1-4	TGTGCCAGCAGCTCCACGACAGGGGGTAATGAAAAACTGTTTTTT	CASSSTTGGNEKLFF
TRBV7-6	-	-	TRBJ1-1	TGTGCCAGCAGCTTAAAAAACCCGGGACACTTGAACACTGAAGCTTTCTTT	CASSLKNPGHLNTEAFF
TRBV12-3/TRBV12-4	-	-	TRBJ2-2	TGTGCCAGCAGTTACGACAGGCGCACGAACACCGGGGAGCTGTTTTTT	CASSYDRRTNTGELFF
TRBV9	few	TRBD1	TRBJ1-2	TGTGCCAGCAGCGCGCGACAGGGGGACTATGGCTACACCTTC	CASSARQGDYGYTF
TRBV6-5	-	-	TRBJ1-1	TGTGCCAGCAGTTACTCGGGCCTATACACTGAAGCTTTCTTT	CASSYSGLYTEAFF
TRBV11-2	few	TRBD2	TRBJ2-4	TGTGCCAGCAGCCCTAGCGGGGCCAAAAACATTCAGTACTTC	CASSPSGAKNIQYF
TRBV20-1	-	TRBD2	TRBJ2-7	TGCAGTGCTACAAGACTAGCGGGGCCCTACGAGCAGTACTTC	CSATRLAGPYEQYF
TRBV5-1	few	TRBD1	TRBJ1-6	TGCGCCAGCAGCTTGGTCGGGACAGGGACGGATTCACCCCTCCACTTT	CASSLVGTGTDSPLHF
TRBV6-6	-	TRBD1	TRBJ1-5	TGTGCCAGCAGTCCGGACAGGGAGGATCAGCCCCAGCATTTT	CASSPDREDQPQHF
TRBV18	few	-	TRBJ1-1	TGTGCCAGCTCACCAGGATTGAACACTGAAGCTTTCTTT	CASSPGLNTEAFF
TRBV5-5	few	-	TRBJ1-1	TGTGCCAGCAGCTTGGTCGGGGATGAAGCTTTCTTT	CASSLVGDEAFF
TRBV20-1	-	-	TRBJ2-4	TGCAGTGCTAGAGAACAGGGACTAGCCAAAAACATTCAGTACTTC	CSAREQGLAKNIQYF
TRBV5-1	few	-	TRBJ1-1	TGCGCCAGCAGCTTGGAACCCTGGGGGAACACTGAAGCTTTCTTT	CASSLEPWGNTEAFF